Reported below is one T cell receptor (beta chain). No antigen is known for it. This entry belongs to a study of blood T cells in healthy people across ages. The study's findings and limits: Diversity was higher, and naive CD4+ cells more numerous, in long-lived donors than in aged donors. Per million T cells, the diversity of TCR beta decreased roughly linearly as age advanced.

Each donor gave ten milliliters of peripheral blood. The CDR3 runs to 17 residues. Unmatched junction bases numbered 12, after V lost 3 bases and J lost 3 bases. Using a J-beta primer mix together with a sample-barcoded 5' primer, a second PCR was run for roughly 6 to 12 cycles. TCRdb redid the calling of the 5' RACE reads with MiXCR, one entry per CDR3 protein. The sample consists of 1.5 million or so distinct CDR3 sequences, approximately 43% of them appearing once. This chain links TRBV12-3 or TRBV12-4 with TRBJ1-1; 8 bases are a match to TRBD1. The material sequenced was blood. This sequence originates from a woman under 30 in good health. As DNA, the CDR3 is TGTGCCAGCAGTTTGGCCCCCGGACAGGGAGCCGACACTGAAGCTTTCTTT. Amino acid sequence: CASSLAPGQGADTEAFF.